The following is a T cell receptor beta chain sequence with its context. The clone's antigen remains unknown. The input lacks base qualities; no much larger clone sits a single base away. Other DNA sequences in the sample encode the same CDR3. Using the deep immunoSEQ assay, multiplex PCR amplified TCR CDR3 regions from genomic DNA. Extracted genomic DNA from each cell subset was spread evenly across all wells of several immunoSEQ 96-well plates, with each plate serving as a replicate. For sorted subsets, 200 to 250 ng of genomic DNA, equivalent to 25,000 to 35,000 T cell genomes, went into each replicate PCR. Purified libraries were measured with a Qubit 3.0 fluorometer, size-checked on a Bioanalyzer 2100, and measured again with the KAPA Library Quantification kit. Every immunoSEQ 96-well plate was sequenced on a separate single-read 150-cycle Illumina NextSeq 550 flow cell. On the study's bioinformatics: The immunoSEQ output contained only junctional sequences without quality scores, so filtering could not match that applied to full-length reads. Sequences were annotated with PyIR, a Python wrapper for IgBLAST v1.9, and V/J genes and CDR3 were assigned using IMGT germline references. Any read was removed if the V/J assignment was weak (E-value above 1e-6), the CDR3 was missing, or the read contained stop codons, out-of-frame junctions, or ambiguous translated residues. V3J clonotypes were defined as sequences sharing an identical inferred V gene, J gene, and CDR3 amino acid sequence. Percentage overlap between repertoires was calculated by dividing the number of shared unique clonotypes by the size of the smaller repertoire. RTK rarefaction, the Chao1 estimator, and Recon v2.1 estimates of unobserved clonotypes were used to assess repertoire richness. For all TCRbeta clonotypes obtained by the gDNA method from four donors, generation probabilities were computed with OLGA. The immuneACCESS repertoire file appears here via TCRdb, limited to in-frame rearrangements. These files lack a portion of the clones; in checked studies, under half of the deficit traces to unresolved V genes, and the cause of the others is not known. The V and J calls and clone size come from that table; D and trimming were worked out from the DNA. The sample contains 2,500,000 or so clones, 93% of them found a single time. About 0.38% of the sample lies in the top ten.

The donors were healthy, HIV-negative adults who had no recently reported acute infections or vaccinations. Every donor was a Caucasian adult living in Nashville, Tennessee, USA. CD4+ T cells were enriched by magnetic negative selection; naive cells were then positively selected on CD45RA, and the negative fraction formed the memory subset. After blood collection by leukapheresis, PBMCs were isolated using Ficoll-Histopaque density gradient centrifugation and then cryopreserved in the vapor phase of liquid nitrogen. Analytical flow cytometry was used to check the purity and quantity of every magnetically sorted T cell population. From each sorted fraction, genomic DNA was isolated and quantified by UV absorbance on a Nanodrop 2000c. This specimen belongs to a study of shared clonotypes between healthy human individuals (dated by TCRdb to about 2020). With regard to the full study: A couple of women and a few men aged 18 to 49 years were included in the cohort. Leukapheresis yielded between about 0.94 and 8.9 billion PBMCs per donor. The study deeply sequenced blood TCR repertoires of five healthy adults to estimate repertoire size and the extent of clonotype sharing between individuals. For each donor, CD4 naive and CD4 memory were each run on three plates, CD8 naive on two plates, and CD8 memory on one plate. Libraries were prepared and TCR repertoires were sequenced by different laboratories using diverse techniques, in order to increase sequencing depth and limit assay-specific biases.

Paper-wide results and their limitations: Because the study included only a small number of donors, the genetic and exposure-history diversity represented was limited. When a handful of donors were compared, the shared fraction of clonotypes was around 5% for naive CD4, 3.5% for naive CD8, more than 2% for memory CD4, and 0.4% for memory CD8. Incomplete sequencing was indicated by rarefaction of sorted-subset datasets, despite the large sequencing depth. Sampling was restricted to blood, and TCR repertoires in tissue are likely to differ from TCR repertoires in blood. Larger estimated clonotype richness was generally found for naive subsets than for memory subsets. Compared with non-shared clonotypes, clonotypes shared by all four sorted-subset donors had higher generation probabilities. Pairwise subsampling indicated that sequencing depth was expected to affect the degree of clonotype sharing among donors.

This receptor was obtained from a man younger than 35 in good health. Some clones in this sample may be carry-over from other donors' samples. The specimen sequenced was naive CD4+ T cells from PBMCs. The sample's cell subset or site, from its label and the paper: CD45RA+ positively selected.

The CDR3 reads CASSLGQNTGELFF. Here is the DNA: TGTGCCAGCAGCTTGGGGCAGAACACCGGGGAGCTGTTTTTT. The rearranged segments are TRBV5-4 and TRBJ2-2; a confident D gene designation cannot be given. V and J lose 0 bases and 1 base, and a span of 4 bases separates them. Inclusive of the bounding cysteine and phenylalanine, the CDR3 is 14 residues long. The DNA shown is the 42-base CDR3, in frame from base 1. Taken from the germline V gene (reference sequence), the CDR1 and CDR2 loops are SGHNT and YYREEE.